What follows describes a single TCR beta chain. Antigen: not known. Amplification of TCR beta CDR3 regions used RNA as the template. The TCR CDR3 was amplified in a first-round RT-PCR using the HTBI primer set. TCRdb reprocessed the multiplex PCR reads via MiXCR and lists one record per CDR3 protein. The sample contains a few hundred thousand distinct CDR3 sequences, approximately 44% of which appear only once. The data belong to a study of T cells in Graves' hyperthyroidism and ophthalmopathy. On the basis of clinical symptoms, serum thyroxine and TRAb, thyroid ultrasound and orbital computed tomography, diagnoses were made. General study findings and limits: Most thyroid clonotypes that were expanded above 0.001 also turned up in blood.

Trimming took 3 bases from V and 4 from J; bases not matched to a gene: 11. The CDR3 runs to 17 residues. The chain couples TRBV12-3 or TRBV12-4 to TRBJ1-4; 7 positions agree with TRBD1. The sequence was obtained from an adult woman with Graves' disease, either hyperthyroidism or ophthalmopathy (not recorded which). Sequenced material: peripheral blood or thyroid tissue (not recorded which). CDR3 amino acids: CASSFWTGARRNEKLFF. The CDR3 nucleotides are TGTGCCAGCAGTTTTTGGACAGGCGCGCGTCGTAATGAAAAACTGTTTTTT.